What follows are 32 T cell receptor beta chains derived from one specimen sequenced in a study of T cell changes during pregnancy in multiple sclerosis. Sequencing used immunoSEQ multiplex PCR; TCRdb keeps in-frame clones, though not all of them. Found here are 52,000 or so clones, 80% to 90% of them singletons; the top ten hold roughly 0.54%. Sequenced material: CD4+ T cells from peripheral blood mononuclear cells, taken in the first trimester of pregnancy. These receptor sequences come from a female donor with multiple sclerosis, enrolled in a pregnancy study.

This clone was seen a single time. The V gene is TRBV30, the J gene TRBJ1-1, with D perhaps TRBD1 (6 bases). The CDR3 has 13 amino acids. In germline, CDR1 is GTSNPN, CDR2 SVGIG (reference sequence). V dropped 3 bases and J dropped 12 bases, with 20 bases sitting between them. The CDR3 here is CAWSQDGRRGSFF. Here the CDR3 DNA reads TGTGCCTGGAGCCAAGATGGTCGTAGGGGGTCTTTCTTT.

The chain combines TRBV19 with TRBJ2-1; D unresolved. The CDR3 loop spans 14 amino acids. From germline, CDR1 is LNHDA and CDR2 SQIVND (reference sequence). Trimming removed 4 bases at V and 0 bases at J, with 7 bases between. The CDR3 sequence: CASSTESSYNEQFF. In nucleotides, the CDR3 is TGTGCCAGTAGTACCGAGAGCTCCTACAATGAGCAGTTCTTC.

The chain combines TRBV6-6 with TRBJ2-1; the match to TRBD2 covers 8 bases. Germline-derived CDR1 and CDR2 are MNHNY and SVGAGI (reference sequence). The CDR3 sequence is 13 residues long. V shed 6 bases and J 12 bases; nucleotides not matched to a gene: 10. The CDR3 DNA reads TGTGCCAGCAGAAGAGCGGGAGACGGCTGGCAGTTCTTC. It codes for CASRRAGDGWQFF.

The chain couples TRBV11-3 to TRBJ2-3, with a weak D call TRBD1 (6 bases). With 2 bases removed from V and 2 bases from J, the gap between germline ends came to 11 bases. CDR1 is SGHNT and CDR2 is YENEEA in the germline V gene. This CDR3 has 15 residues. This CDR3 is CASSLQGSVTDTQYF. In DNA, the CDR3 is TGTGCCAGCAGCTTACAGGGGAGTGTCACAGATACGCAGTATTTT.

This clone appeared once. The chain couples TRBV11-3 to TRBJ2-1, with 13 positions matching TRBD2. The trim removed 5 bases at V and 9 bases at J, leaving 4 bases unmatched. This CDR3 is 14 amino acids long. Germline CDR1 SGHNT, CDR2 YENEEA. The CDR3, as DNA: TGTGCCAGCAGCAGAACTAGCGGGGGGGGTGAGCAGTTCTTC. Protein sequence: CASSRTSGGGEQFF.

The chain carries TRBV29-1 and TRBJ2-1; 7 nucleotides match TRBD2. Losses at the gene ends were 4 bases for V and 8 bases for J; bases not matched to a gene: 14. Germline V gives CDR1 SQVTM, CDR2 ANQGSEA. The CDR3 runs to 15 residues. CDR3 bases: TGCAGCGTTGGGGAGGGCGTCCTTCGGACGGATGAGCAGTTCTTC. As protein: CSVGEGVLRTDEQFF.

V gene TRBV9 combines with J gene TRBJ2-5, with D hard to call. With 0 bases removed from V and 2 bases from J, the gap between germline ends came to 8 bases. CDR1 is SGDLS, CDR2 YYNGEE, per germline. The CDR3 is 14 amino acids. CDR3 nucleotides: TGTGCCAGCAGCGTAGGTCTACGGCAAGAGACCCAGTACTTC. The encoded protein is CASSVGLRQETQYF.

This rearrangement joins TRBV7-9 to TRBJ2-5, with 8 bases identical to TRBD1. The CDR3 contains 14 residues. Per the germline V gene, CDR1 is SEHNR and CDR2 is FQNEAQ (reference sequence). V lost 5 bases to trimming and J lost 3 bases; unmatched junction nucleotides: 5. For the CDR3, the DNA is TGTGCCAGCAGCCTCCAACAGGGGGAAGAGACCCAGTACTTC. This encodes CASSLQQGEETQYF.

This chain joins TRBV5-1 and TRBJ2-3; 11 bases match TRBD2. J was trimmed by 6 bases and V by 2 bases; bases with no gene match: 5. The germline gives CDR1 SGHRS, CDR2 YFSETQ. The CDR3 is 15 residues long. In nucleotides, the CDR3 is TGCGCCAGCAGCTTTAGCGGGGGGGCCCAGGATACGCAGTATTTT. It translates to CASSFSGGAQDTQYF. The full variable domain, rest sourced from reference TRBV5-1 and TRBJ2-3, is KAGVTQTPRYLIKTRGQQVTLSCSPISGHRSVSWYQQTPGQGLQFLFEYFSETQRNKGNFPGRFSGRQFSNSRSEMNVSTLELGDSALYLCASSFSGGAQDTQYFGPGTRLTVL.

The chain joins TRBV11-1 to TRBJ2-7; TRBD1 is a possible D gene (6 bases). There are 12 residues in the CDR3. V lost 5 bases and J lost 6, with 11 bases in between. The V gene's germline CDR1 is SGHAT and CDR2 FQDESV (reference sequence). The CDR3 is CASSEGVGEQYF. CDR3 bases: TGTGCCAGCAGCGAGGGGGTCGGCGAGCAGTACTTC. Complete variable domain (other parts from reference TRBV11-1 and TRBJ2-7): EAEVAQSPRYKITEKSQAVAFWCDPISGHATLYWYRQILGQGPELLVQFQDESVVDDSQLPKDRFSAERLKGVDSTLKIQPAELGDSAMYLCASSEGVGEQYFGPGTRLTVT.

The genes are TRBV2 and TRBJ1-2, with no clear D. Per germline, CDR1 SNHLY and CDR2 FYNNEI. This CDR3 is built from 11 residues. V was cut by 8 bases and J by 1 base, with 5 bases left in between. The chain's CDR3 is CASEDNYGYTF. DNA of the CDR3: TGTGCCAGCGAGGATAACTATGGCTACACCTTC.

V is TRBV29-1 and J is TRBJ1-3; possibly TRBD1 for D (6 bases). V was cut by 4 bases and J by 0 bases, with 10 bases left in between. This CDR3 spans 14 amino acids. Per germline, CDR1 SQVTM and CDR2 ANQGSEA. This CDR3 is CSVGTGNSGNTIYF. CDR3 bases: TGCAGCGTTGGAACAGGGAACTCTGGAAACACCATATATTTT.

This sequence joins TRBV18 and TRBJ1-5, with 10 bases that match TRBD1. The CDR3 has 16 amino acids. Looked up from germline, CDR1 is KGHSH and CDR2 is LQKENI. V was pared by 4 bases and J by 3 bases, with 6 bases of the junction left unmatched. The CDR3 DNA reads as TGTGCCAGCTCACTTAGCGACAGGGGGCTCAATCAGCCCCAGCATTTT. This translates into CASSLSDRGLNQPQHF.

CDR3 protein: CASGGAGDLGYGYTF. For the CDR3, the DNA is TGTGCCAGCGGGGGGGCAGGGGACCTTGGCTATGGCTACACCTTC. This rearrangement joins TRBV27 to TRBJ1-2; a possible D gene is TRBD1 (6 bases). Germline values: CDR1 MNHEY, CDR2 SMNVEV (reference sequence). The CDR3 is 15 amino acids. Trimming pared 8 bases from V and 4 bases from J, leaving 20 bases between.

The chain employs TRBV10-3 and TRBJ2-7; 7 bases are a match to TRBD1. The CDR3 totals 18 residues. Germline lookup yields CDR1 ENHRY and CDR2 SYGVKD. Unmatched junction bases numbered 14, after V lost 3 bases and J lost 0 bases. The CDR3 sequence: CAISESGTEYSRSYEQYF. CDR3 nucleotides: TGTGCCATCAGTGAATCCGGGACAGAATACTCACGCTCCTACGAGCAGTACTTC.

The chain has TRBV7-8 and TRBJ1-2; TRBD1 might be the D (5 bases). Trimming cost V 5 bases and J 4 bases, with 23 bases left between them. This CDR3 region has 17 residues. Germline CDR1 reads SGHVS; CDR2 reads FQNEAQ. The CDR3 region is CASSGMGQGELPYGYTF. For the CDR3, the DNA is TGTGCCAGCAGCGGAATGGGGCAGGGTGAATTACCCTATGGCTACACCTTC.

The chain is built from TRBV10-2 and TRBJ2-6, with D uncertain. The CDR3 contains 18 residues. V lost 8 bases and J lost 0, with 20 bases in between. CDR1 is WSHSY and CDR2 is SAAADI in the germline V gene. CDR3 sequence: CASRRYKDSGSGANVLTF. The CDR3 nucleotides read TGCGCCAGCCGCCGATACAAAGATTCTGGCTCTGGGGCCAACGTCCTGACTTTC.

This clone was detected only a few times. The V gene is TRBV9, the J gene TRBJ1-6; D not certain. With 0 bases removed from V and 7 bases from J, the gap between germline ends came to 5 bases. The germline V gene encodes CDR1 SGDLS and CDR2 YYNGEE. CDR3 size: 13 residues. The CDR3 nucleotides read TGTGCCAGCAGCGTAGATTCGAATTCACCCCTCCACTTT. Its translation is CASSVDSNSPLHF. The whole variable domain, remainder taken from reference TRBV9 and TRBJ1-6, is DSGVTQTPKHLITATGQRVTLRCSPRSGDLSVYWYQQSLDQGLQFLIQYYNGEERAKGNILERFSAQQFPDLHSELNLSSLELGDSALYFCASSVDSNSPLHFGNGTRLTVT.

The chain combines TRBV9 with TRBJ1-1, with 7 bases identical to TRBD1. The germline V gene has CDR1 SGDLS and CDR2 YYNGEE. The CDR3 is made up of 16 amino acids. The trim removed 5 bases at V and 3 bases at J, leaving 13 bases unmatched. Here the CDR3 reads CASRGEGAGGYTEAFF. The CDR3, as DNA: TGTGCCAGCAGGGGCGAGGGGGCGGGGGGATACACTGAAGCTTTCTTT.

The CDR3 region has the DNA TGTGCCAGCAGCTTAGGTCGAGCTACCAATGAGCAGTTCTTC. The encoded protein is CASSLGRATNEQFF. V and J are TRBV11-3 and TRBJ2-1, with D uncertain. CDR1 is SGHNT and CDR2 is YENEEA in the germline V gene. CDR3 length equals 14 residues. V lost 1 base, J lost 6 bases, and 10 bases lay in between.

The chain joins TRBV27 to TRBJ1-1; D not resolved. This CDR3 is 16 amino acids long. Trimming left V 0 bases short and J 0 bases short, with 11 bases between. Germline loops: CDR1 MNHEY, CDR2 SMNVEV (reference sequence). The CDR3 DNA is TGTGCCAGCAGTTTATCGTACTACCCAATGAACACTGAAGCTTTCTTT. Translated: CASSLSYYPMNTEAFF.

The rearrangement links TRBV7-3 to TRBJ1-1, with 7 bases matching TRBD1. This CDR3 is 16 amino acids long. Unmatched junction bases numbered 7, after V lost 2 bases and J lost 1 base. Germline loops: CDR1 SGHTA, CDR2 FQGTGA. This chain's CDR3 is CASSLAHAGGNTEAFF. The CDR3 DNA sequence: TGTGCCAGCAGCTTAGCACACGCAGGGGGGAACACTGAAGCTTTCTTT.

This chain uses TRBV7-2 with TRBJ2-3; D gene uncertain. Trimming stripped 5 bases from V and 3 bases from J, with 12 bases between. From germline, CDR1 is SGHTA and CDR2 FQGNSA. This CDR3 spans 14 amino acids. The CDR3 DNA reads TGTGCCAGCAGCCCTGGCGACAAGACAGATACGCAGTATTTT. Amino acids: CASSPGDKTDTQYF.

The chain employs TRBV19 and TRBJ1-2; TRBD1 agrees at 8 bases. V was pared by 4 bases and J by 5 bases, with 6 bases of the junction left unmatched. CDR3 length: 14 amino acids. Per germline, CDR1 LNHDA and CDR2 SQIVND (reference sequence). The CDR3 spells CASSTRDRLYGYTF. DNA of the CDR3: TGTGCCAGTAGTACCCGGGACAGGCTTTATGGCTACACCTTC.

The table lists this clone with a few counts. The rearrangement joins TRBV2 to TRBJ1-6, with D maybe TRBD1 (6 bases). The germline gives CDR1 SNHLY, CDR2 FYNNEI. V lost 4 bases, J lost 3 bases, and 7 bases lay in between. This CDR3 comprises 14 residues. The CDR3: CASSVGGYNSPLHF. CDR3 nucleotides: TGTGCCAGCAGTGTAGGGGGCTATAATTCACCCCTCCACTTT. The full variable domain, completed using reference TRBV2 and TRBJ1-6, is EPEVTQTPSHQVTQMGQEVILRCVPISNHLYFYWYRQILGQKVEFLVSFYNNEISEKSEIFDDQFSVERPDGSNFTLKIRSTKLEDSAMYFCASSVGGYNSPLHFGNGTRLTVT.

The chain recombines TRBV6-6 with TRBJ1-6; possibly TRBD1 for D (6 bases). Germline CDR1 and CDR2: MNHNY and SVGAGI (reference sequence). Between the trimmed V and J ends, which lost 6 bases and 10 bases, there was a span of 16 bases. This CDR3 spans 14 amino acids. This CDR3 reads CASSPTGLGSPLHF. In DNA, the CDR3 is TGTGCCAGCAGCCCAACAGGGCTCGGCTCACCCCTCCACTTT.

V usage is TRBV21-1 and J usage is TRBJ2-7; the table's D call, TRBD1, has no DNA check behind it. TRBV21-1 is annotated as a pseudogene. The CDR3 is 16 amino acids. CDR3 bases: TGTGCCAGTCTCTACCACCGGGACAGGGGAATCTACGAGCAGTACTTC. Its translation: CASLYHRDRGIYEQYF.

This chain uses TRBV11-3 with TRBJ1-1; D is ambiguous. The CDR3 is 17 amino acids. Trimming shortened V by 5 bases and J by 0 bases, and 19 bases separated the two germline ends. Germline V lookup: CDR1 SGHNT, CDR2 YENEEA. The CDR3 reads CASSVSPGNLVNTEAFF. The DNA for the CDR3 is TGTGCCAGCAGCGTATCCCCCGGGAACCTGGTGAACACTGAAGCTTTCTTT. The variable domain in full, with the rest retrieved from reference TRBV11-3 and TRBJ1-1, is EAGVVQSPRYKIIEKKQPVAFWCNPISGHNTLYWYLQNLGQGPELLIRYENEEAVDDSQLPKDRFSAERLKGVDSTLKIQPAELGDSAVYLCASSVSPGNLVNTEAFFGQGTRLTVV.

The genes are TRBV28 and TRBJ2-7; 10 bases agree with TRBD2. V shed 2 bases, J shed 4 bases, and the junction held 5 bases outside the gene matches. This CDR3 region has 15 residues. The germline gives CDR1 MDHEN, CDR2 SYDVKM. In DNA form, the CDR3 reads TGTGCCAGCAGTTTACGAGCGGGAGGGGGGTACGAGCAGTACTTC. It translates to CASSLRAGGGYEQYF.

A few counts support this clone. The chain is built from TRBV6-5 and TRBJ1-6; no firm D call. Germline V gene sequence: CDR1 MNHEY, CDR2 SVGAGI. There are 14 residues in the CDR3. V was shortened by 7 bases and J by 7 bases, with 14 bases between the two germline ends. CDR3 sequence (DNA): TGTGCCAGCATTGGTCGGGGTAGGAATTCACCCCTCCACTTT. This gives the protein CASIGRGRNSPLHF.

This chain links TRBV5-1 with TRBJ2-7; a weak D match, TRBD1 (6 bases). The CDR3 is 13 amino acids. Germline V gives CDR1 SGHRS, CDR2 YFSETQ. Trimming left V 4 bases short and J 5 bases short, with 13 bases between. The CDR3 nucleotides read TGCGCCAGCAGCCAGGGGTTTCTGAACGAGCAGTACTTC. Amino acid sequence: CASSQGFLNEQYF. Drawing the rest from reference TRBV5-1 and TRBJ2-7, the complete variable domain is KAGVTQTPRYLIKTRGQQVTLSCSPISGHRSVSWYQQTPGQGLQFLFEYFSETQRNKGNFPGRFSGRQFSNSRSEMNVSTLELGDSALYLCASSQGFLNEQYFGPGTRLTVT.

The rearrangement uses TRBV28 and TRBJ2-1, with TRBD2 identical over 10 bases. The CDR3 consists of 20 residues. CDR1 and CDR2 from the germline V gene are MDHEN and SYDVKM. V dropped 0 bases and J dropped 8; count of bases not matched to a gene: 19. The DNA of the CDR3 is TGTGCCAGCAGTTTATGGTACGGGAAGTCCCTAGCGGGAGTGAACGATGAGCAGTTCTTC. Residues: CASSLWYGKSLAGVNDEQFF.